These 21 T cell receptor beta chains were sequenced from one sample in a study of blood T cell repertoires in COVID-19. The repertoire was sequenced with immunoSEQ multiplex PCR; TCRdb's copy has only in-frame clones and lacks some. Counted here are 200,000 to 250,000 clones, 86% occurring once; the ten biggest clones make up roughly an eighth. The sample was peripheral blood. The receptor set was obtained from a man aged 80 or over with acute or convalescent COVID-19.

The chain combines TRBV10-3 with TRBJ2-5, with a tentative D call TRBD1 (7 bases). V lost 9 bases and J 2 bases, leaving 13 bases between the germline ends. The CDR3 length is 13 residues. Germline assignment: CDR1 ENHRY and CDR2 SYGVKD. CDR3 DNA sequence: TGTGCCATGGCGGGGACAGCGCAAGAGACCCAGTACTTC. Its translation: CAMAGTAQETQYF.

The CDR3 is CASSVASGGQPQHF. CDR3 coding DNA: TGTGCCAGTAGTGTCGCCTCGGGTGGCCAGCCCCAGCATTTT. V and J are TRBV19 and TRBJ1-5; D gene uncertain. This CDR3 is built from 14 residues. The germline V and J ends were trimmed by 5 bases and 7 bases, with 15 bases remaining between them. From germline, CDR1 is LNHDA and CDR2 SQIVND (reference sequence).

The gene calls are TRBV4-1 and TRBJ2-7, with a possible D match to TRBD2 (5 bases). This CDR3 region has 14 residues. Per germline, CDR1 MGHRA and CDR2 YSYEKL. Trimming left V 4 bases short and J 2 bases short, with 12 bases between. The CDR3 protein is CASSPSGTTYEQYF. As DNA, the CDR3 is TGCGCCAGCAGCCCGAGCGGCACTACCTACGAGCAGTACTTC.

V gene TRBV18 combines with J gene TRBJ1-3; 9 bases align to TRBD1. Trimming at V came to 1 base and at J to 0 bases, leaving 1 base not matched to a gene. This CDR3 contains 16 residues. Germline V lookup: CDR1 KGHSH, CDR2 LQKENI. The CDR3 DNA follows: TGTGCCAGCTCACCACGGACAGGGGTCTCTGGAAACACCATATATTTT. It encodes CASSPRTGVSGNTIYF.

The chain employs TRBV5-1 and TRBJ1-6; 11 nucleotides line up with TRBD1. V dropped 2 bases and J dropped 8; count of bases not matched to a gene: 6. The V gene's germline CDR1 is SGHRS and CDR2 YFSETQ. This CDR3 region has 16 residues. The chain's CDR3 is CASSLTGTGGYSPLHF. CDR3 coding DNA: TGCGCCAGCAGCTTAACCGGGACAGGGGGTTATTCACCCCTCCACTTT.

This chain links TRBV6-1 with TRBJ2-7; 8 bases are a match to TRBD1. The CDR3 runs to 14 residues. J gave up 6 bases and V 2 bases, and 6 bases lay outside the gene matches. Germline CDR1 reads MNHNS; CDR2 reads SASEGT. The CDR3 loop is CASSERTGWGEQYF. The CDR3 DNA sequence: TGTGCCAGCAGTGAAAGGACAGGGTGGGGCGAGCAGTACTTC.

V gene TRBV28 combines with J gene TRBJ1-5; 7 bases fit TRBD1. Germline lookup yields CDR1 MDHEN and CDR2 SYDVKM. The CDR3 is 14 amino acids. Germline trimming cut 11 bases from V and 0 bases from J; bases unmatched to any gene: 7. CDR3: CAGTGVHSNQPQHF. For the CDR3, the DNA is TGTGCCGGTACAGGGGTCCATAGCAATCAGCCCCAGCATTTT.

V is TRBV5-1 and J is TRBJ1-4, with D maybe TRBD1 (6 bases). CDR1 SGHRS and CDR2 YFSETQ come from the germline V gene. The germline V and J ends were trimmed by 1 base and 8 bases, with 15 bases remaining between them. The CDR3 loop spans 15 amino acids. DNA of the CDR3: TGCGCCAGCAGCTTGACAGGGAACCAAGGGGAAAAACTGTTTTTT. It yields the protein CASSLTGNQGEKLFF.

The rearrangement joins TRBV5-4 to TRBJ2-3, with a weak D call TRBD1 (6 bases). The V end lost 5 bases, the J end lost 2 bases, and 15 bases lay between the germline ends. The CDR3 runs 15 residues. Germline V gene lookup returns CDR1 SGHNT and CDR2 YYREEE (reference sequence). The CDR3 sequence: CASSPGQPLTDTQYF. CDR3 nucleotides: TGTGCCAGCAGTCCAGGACAGCCTCTCACAGATACGCAGTATTTT.

CDR3 DNA sequence: TGTGCCAGCAGTTTGCAGGGGACGGGCAACACCGGGGAGCTGTTTTTT. Protein product: CASSLQGTGNTGELFF. The chain uses TRBV27 and TRBJ2-2, with D maybe TRBD1 (6 bases). This CDR3 is built from 16 residues. Per the germline V gene, CDR1 is MNHEY and CDR2 is SMNVEV (reference sequence). The V and J ends lost 3 bases and 2 bases respectively, with 13 bases between them.

This clone occurred a few times. This chain links TRBV9 with TRBJ1-5; TRBD1 matches 8 bases. This CDR3 has 15 amino acids. Unmatched junction bases numbered 7, after V lost 3 bases and J lost 5 bases. CDR1 is SGDLS and CDR2 is YYNGEE in the germline V gene. The CDR3 DNA is TGTGCCAGCAGCGCCTTGGGACAGGAGGATCAGCCCCAGCATTTT. Amino acids: CASSALGQEDQPQHF. Full variable domain (rest looked up from reference TRBV9 and TRBJ1-5): DSGVTQTPKHLITATGQRVTLRCSPRSGDLSVYWYQQSLDQGLQFLIQYYNGEERAKGNILERFSAQQFPDLHSELNLSSLELGDSALYFCASSALGQEDQPQHFGDGTRLSIL.

V and J are TRBV19 and TRBJ1-2, with D maybe TRBD1 (6 bases). This CDR3 is 15 amino acids long. The V gene lost 6 bases and the J gene lost 2 bases, with 16 bases spanning the gap. Germline CDR1 LNHDA, CDR2 SQIVND (reference sequence). The CDR3 nucleotides are TGTGCCAGTAGACCAGGAGGGGGGGCGAACTATGGCTACACCTTC. It codes for CASRPGGGANYGYTF.

V and J are TRBV5-6 and TRBJ2-3; 7 bases align to TRBD1. From germline, CDR1 is SGHDT and CDR2 YYEEEE. This CDR3 is built from 16 residues. The ends lost 4 bases at V and 5 bases at J; junction bases unmatched: 13. CDR3 nucleotides: TGTGCCAGCAGCAACTTACCAAGGGGGCTTGTAGATACGCAGTATTTT. This encodes CASSNLPRGLVDTQYF. Based on the CDR3 plus reference TRBV5-6 and TRBJ2-3, the full variable domain is DAGVTQSPTHLIKTRGQQVTLRCSPKSGHDTVSWYQQALGQGPQFIFQYYEEEERQRGNFPDRFSGHQFPNYSSELNVNALLLGDSALYLCASSNLPRGLVDTQYFGPGTRLTVL.

The rearrangement uses TRBV5-1 and TRBJ2-1; D perhaps matches TRBD2 (6 bases). The CDR3 extends over 14 amino acids. Trimming took off 0 bases at V and 3 bases at J, with 7 bases between the two ends. Germline CDR1 is SGHRS and CDR2 is YFSETQ. This CDR3 reads CASSLDSGYNEQFF. Here the CDR3 DNA reads TGCGCCAGCAGCTTGGATAGCGGCTACAATGAGCAGTTCTTC. Variable domain in full (rest from reference TRBV5-1 and TRBJ2-1): KAGVTQTPRYLIKTRGQQVTLSCSPISGHRSVSWYQQTPGQGLQFLFEYFSETQRNKGNFPGRFSGRQFSNSRSEMNVSTLELGDSALYLCASSLDSGYNEQFFGPGTRLTVL.

The rearrangement joins TRBV7-9 to TRBJ2-3; 9 nucleotides align to TRBD1. Germline V lookup: CDR1 SEHNR, CDR2 FQNEAQ (reference sequence). This CDR3 is built from 15 residues. J lost 6 bases, V lost 1 base, and 5 bases had no gene match. CDR3 sequence (DNA): TGTGCCAGCAGCTTAGGAGGGACAGGGTCCGATACGCAGTATTTT. Protein: CASSLGGTGSDTQYF.

The CDR3 here is CASSQDVAGRPGGEYF. The CDR3 DNA follows: TGTGCCAGCAGCCAAGATGTGGCGGGACGACCCGGGGGGGAGTACTTC. The V call is TRBV3-1 (or the pseudogene TRBV3-2), the J call TRBJ2-7; 8 bases fit TRBD2. Germline CDR1 reads LGHDT; CDR2 reads YNNKEL (reference sequence). V lost 0 bases to trimming and J lost 11 bases; unmatched junction nucleotides: 15. This CDR3 contains 16 residues.

This sequence joins TRBV3-1 (or the pseudogene TRBV3-2) and TRBJ1-4; D gene ambiguous. CDR1 and CDR2 from the germline V gene are LGHDT and YNNKEL (reference sequence). Trimming took 3 bases from V and 7 from J, leaving 12 bases between them. The CDR3 loop spans 14 amino acids. The CDR3 DNA reads as TGTGCCAGCAGCCACCTAGGGAGAAGTGAAAAACTGTTTTTT. Its translation is CASSHLGRSEKLFF.

V gene TRBV27 combines with J gene TRBJ1-2; 10 bases align to TRBD1. From germline, CDR1 is MNHEY and CDR2 SMNVEV (reference sequence). Germline trimming cut 8 bases from V and 7 bases from J; bases unmatched to any gene: 10. This CDR3 comprises 14 residues. CDR3 sequence reads: CASGAGTGVSGYTF. The CDR3 DNA is TGTGCCAGCGGAGCTGGGACAGGGGTCTCTGGCTACACCTTC.

The chain uses TRBV6-2 or TRBV6-3 and TRBJ2-5, with a tentative D call TRBD1 (6 bases). Between the trimmed V and J ends, which lost 2 bases and 4 bases, there was a span of 14 bases. This CDR3 is built from 15 residues. Germline CDR1 is MNHEY and CDR2 is SVGEGT. The CDR3 nucleotides read TGTGCCAGCAGTTACGGTCAGGGGATTGGAGAGACCCAGTACTTC. This gives the protein CASSYGQGIGETQYF.

The chain combines TRBV19 with TRBJ1-5; perhaps TRBD1 as D (6 bases). Germline CDR1 and CDR2: LNHDA and SQIVND (reference sequence). This CDR3 contains 15 residues. V was pared by 3 bases and J by 2 bases, with 11 bases between. The CDR3 DNA follows: TGTGCCAGTAGTATCGAACAGGGAGGCAATCAGCCCCAGCATTTT. Its protein product is CASSIEQGGNQPQHF.

The V gene is TRBV6-1, the J gene TRBJ1-5, with a possible D match to TRBD1 (6 bases). Between the trimmed V and J ends, which lost 4 bases and 11 bases, there was a span of 24 bases. This CDR3 comprises 16 residues. Germline CDR1 is MNHNS and CDR2 is SASEGT. Here the CDR3 reads CASSGFRQVSAESQHF. CDR3 nucleotides: TGTGCCAGCAGTGGCTTCCGACAGGTATCAGCGGAGTCCCAGCATTTT.